The following is a T cell receptor (beta chain) sequence with its context. Its antigen specificity is not known. The sample holds no much larger clone one base away, and base qualities are not on file. This record comes from a study of shared clonotypes between healthy human individuals (dated by TCRdb to about 2020). Concerning the study at large: The cohort included three men and a couple of women between 18 and 49 years of age. Blood TCR repertoires of about 5 healthy adults were deeply sequenced to estimate repertoire size and the extent of clonotype sharing between individuals. To increase sequencing depth and limit assay-specific biases, TCR repertoire library preparation and sequencing were carried out by different laboratories using diverse techniques. Per donor, three plates each were used for CD4 naive and CD4 memory, two for CD8 naive, and one for CD8 memory. Between about 0.8 and 9.5 billion PBMCs per donor were obtained by leukapheresis. Broader findings and caveats from the paper: The small number of donors limited the genetic and exposure-history diversity represented. Rarefaction of sorted-subset datasets indicated incomplete sequencing despite the large sequencing depth. Compared with non-shared clonotypes, clonotypes shared by all four sorted-subset donors had higher generation probabilities. Sampling was restricted to blood, and TCR repertoires in tissues likely differ from the TCR repertoires found in blood. When a handful of donors were compared, the shared fraction of clonotypes was 5% to 6.5% for naive CD4, around 3.5% for naive CD8, roughly 2.3% for memory CD4, and less than 0.5% for memory CD8. Pairwise subsampling indicated that sequencing depth was expected to affect the degree of clonotype sharing among donors. Larger estimated clonotype richness was generally found for naive subsets than for memory subsets.

Using the deep immunoSEQ assay, TCR CDR3 regions were amplified from genomic DNA by multiplex PCR. Genomic DNA extracted from each cell subset was distributed evenly over all wells of several immunoSEQ 96-well plates, and each plate served as one replicate. Each replicate PCR for sorted subsets received about 180 ng genomic DNA, equal to about 30,000 T cell genomes. Purified libraries were quantified with a Qubit 3.0 fluorometer, sized on a Bioanalyzer 2100, and re-quantified with the KAPA Library Quantification kit. Every immunoSEQ 96-well plate was sequenced on a dedicated single-read 150-cycle Illumina NextSeq 550 flow cell. As for the original processing: The immunoSEQ output contained only junctional sequences without quality scores, so filtering could not match that applied to full-length reads. Sequences were annotated with PyIR, a Python wrapper for IgBLAST v1.9, and V/J genes and CDR3 were assigned using IMGT germline references. Reads were filtered out if the reads had weak V/J assignments (E-value above 1e-6), no CDR3, stop codons, out-of-frame junctions, or ambiguous translated residues. V3J clonotypes were defined as sequences sharing an identical inferred V gene, J gene, and CDR3 amino acid sequence. To compute the percentage overlap between repertoires, the number of shared unique clonotypes was divided by the size of the smaller repertoire. Repertoire richness was assessed with RTK rarefaction, the Chao1 estimator, and Recon v2.1 estimates of unobserved clonotypes. Generation probabilities were computed with OLGA for all TCRbeta clonotypes obtained by the gDNA method from several donors. Imported from immuneACCESS, the table was reduced by TCRdb to in-frame sequences with V and J called. These copies leave out some clones; in studies compared against another copy, an unresolved V gene accounts for under half, and the cause of the remainder is not known. V and J calls and clone size are copied from that table; D and trimming were computed from the DNA. For this sample the table gives approximately 530,000 clones, of which approximately 94% were detected only once. About 0.068% of the sample comes from the top ten.

Healthy HIV-negative adults with no recently reported acute infections or vaccinations were included as donors. Only Caucasian adults living in Nashville, Tennessee, USA were represented among the donors. CD4+ T cells were enriched through magnetic negative selection, after which naive cells were positively selected on CD45RA and the remaining negative fraction served as the memory subset. After blood collection by leukapheresis, PBMCs were isolated using Ficoll-Histopaque density gradient centrifugation and then cryopreserved in the vapor phase of liquid nitrogen. Purity and quantity of every magnetically sorted T cell population were checked by analytical flow cytometry. Genomic DNA was isolated from every sorted fraction and measured by UV absorbance on a Nanodrop 2000c. What was sequenced was naive CD4+ T cells sorted from blood. Read against the paper, the sample's cell subset or site label means: CD45RA+ positively selected. The sequence was collected from a woman younger than 45 in good health.

CDR3 region: CASRQTGERYDTQYF. The bases are TGTGCCAGCAGACAGACGGGAGAGCGGTACGATACGCAGTATTTT. The rearranged segments are TRBV2 and TRBJ2-3; TRBD2 is a weak D gene call, 6 bases matching. A distance of 19 bases separates the germline ends of V and J, which lose 6 bases and 6 bases respectively. The CDR3, cysteine through phenylalanine, is 15 amino acids long. Only the CDR3 part of the read is kept: 45 bases, read in frame from the first base. Taken from the germline V gene, the CDR1 and CDR2 loops are SNHLY and FYNNEI. Reference TRBV2 and TRBJ2-3 genes cover what lies past the CDR3, so the full variable domain is EPEVTQTPSHQVTQMGQEVILRCVPISNHLYFYWYRQILGQKVEFLVSFYNNEISEKSEIFDDQFSVERPDGSNFTLKIRSTKLEDSAMYFCASRQTGERYDTQYFGPGTRLTVL.